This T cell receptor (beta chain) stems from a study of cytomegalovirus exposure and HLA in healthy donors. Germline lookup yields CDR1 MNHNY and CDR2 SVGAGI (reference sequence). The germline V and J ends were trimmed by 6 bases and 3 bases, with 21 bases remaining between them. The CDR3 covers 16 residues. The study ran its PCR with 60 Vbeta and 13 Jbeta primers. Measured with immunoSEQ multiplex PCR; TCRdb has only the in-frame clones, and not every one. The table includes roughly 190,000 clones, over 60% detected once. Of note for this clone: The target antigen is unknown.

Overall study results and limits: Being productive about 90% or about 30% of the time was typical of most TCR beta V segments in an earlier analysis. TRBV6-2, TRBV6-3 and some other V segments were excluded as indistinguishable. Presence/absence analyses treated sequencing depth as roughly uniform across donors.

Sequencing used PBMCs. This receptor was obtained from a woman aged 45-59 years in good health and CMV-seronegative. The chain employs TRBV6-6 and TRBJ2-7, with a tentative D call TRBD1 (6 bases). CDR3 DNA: TGTGCCAGCAGCCACGGTCTGGACAGATTAAACTACGAGCAGTACTTC. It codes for CASSHGLDRLNYEQYF.